The clone carrying this T cell receptor (beta chain) has a single count. This sample is part of a study of brain T cells in children with intractable seizures. The CDR3 has 14 amino acids. Germline CDR1 is MNHEY and CDR2 is SMNVEV (reference sequence). V was shortened by 8 bases and J by 0 bases, with 13 bases between the two germline ends. Sequencing was limited to surgery cases with top T cell transcript signatures in brain tissue. Before surgery, patients took at least one anti-epileptic drug. This table comes from immunoSEQ multiplex PCR, and its TCRdb copy is limited to in-frame clones, with some not included. The sample lists about 80,000 clones; about 90% were seen once.

The sequenced sample was peripheral blood, obtained at surgery. The sequence was collected from a girl aged 2 to 10 with Rasmussen encephalitis and intractable seizures. This chain joins TRBV27 and TRBJ1-1; D ambiguous. DNA of the CDR3: TGTGCCAGCGGCCCCTGGGGATTGAACACTGAAGCTTTCTTT. Residues: CASGPWGLNTEAFF.